Shown below are 3 T cell receptor beta chains from a single sample sequenced in a study of CD8 T cells in Susac syndrome. RNA was extracted with the RNeasy kit, and a quantity of roughly 0.45 to 1 ug was reverse transcribed using random hexamers. Each CDR3 protein gets one entry after TCRdb re-called the immunoSEQ multiplex PCR reads with MiXCR. The sample consists of roughly 150,000 distinct CDR3 sequences, over 85% of them appearing once. Material: CD8+ T cells from PBMCs. The receptors stem from a human donor with multiple sclerosis.

The sample holds one count of this clonotype. This chain uses TRBV7-9 with TRBJ2-3, with 10 nucleotides matching TRBD2. Trimming took 8 bases from V and 5 from J; bases not matched to a gene: 7. There are 14 residues in the CDR3. Germline V gene data show CDR1 as SEHNR and CDR2 as FQNEAQ (reference sequence). The CDR3 spells CASFGLADQDTQYF. The CDR3 nucleotides read TGTGCCAGCTTCGGACTAGCGGACCAAGATACGCAGTATTTT.

This chain connects TRBV20-1 to TRBJ2-3; 11 bases match TRBD2. CDR3 size: 14 residues. In germline, CDR1 is DFQATT, CDR2 SNEGSKA (reference sequence). V trimming: 6 bases; J trimming: 1 base; junction bases outside the gene matches: 3. CDR3 coding DNA: TGCAGTGCCCCACTAGCGGGGGGCACAGATACGCAGTATTTT. As protein: CSAPLAGGTDTQYF.

The chain carries TRBV29-1 and TRBJ2-1; 8 positions match TRBD1. Germline V gene data show CDR1 as SQVTM and CDR2 as ANQGSEA. This CDR3 has 13 amino acids. The V and J ends lost 3 bases and 4 bases, in that order; junction bases with no gene match: 2. CDR3 DNA sequence: TGCAGCGTTGAGGACAGGGCGTACAATGAGCAGTTCTTC. It translates to CSVEDRAYNEQFF.